The clone carrying this T cell receptor beta chain counts as medium-sized by frequency. What it binds is unknown. The CDR3 consists of 14 residues. Multiplex touch-down PCR amplified TRB using TRB-A and TRB-B pools in one tube. TCRdb reprocessed the multiplex PCR reads, with one entry per CDR3 protein and no DNA. The sample data list 1,000 or so distinct CDR3 sequences. These data originate in a study of T cell clusters in autoimmune cytopenias. Study at large: Per sample, median TRB depth was about 48,000 reads, yielding a median about 2,400 distinct clonotypes.

Overall study results and limits: No cluster-lack signature appeared between secondary cytopenia and chronic lymphocytic leukemia patients, apparently due to lymphoma masking. Compared with active autoimmune hepatitis patients, healthy donors showed about 3-fold more exclusive TRB clusters.

TRB was amplified from about 270 ng of peripheral blood genomic DNA per sample. The chain links TRBV12-3 or TRBV12-4 to TRBJ2-5; TCRdb designates TRBD2, a call that cannot be tested without DNA. The TCR originated in a human donor with an autoimmune cytopenia or autoimmune hepatitis (not recorded which). The specimen was peripheral blood. This chain's CDR3 is CASSSGPGRETQYF.